This passage covers 9 T cell receptor beta chains from one sample sequenced in a study of blood T cell repertoires in COVID-19 (dated by TCRdb to the early 2020s). Library preparation employed the immunoSEQ multiplex PCR assay. TCRdb obtained this table from immuneACCESS and retained in-frame rearrangements with V and J assigned. These tables miss some clones; where compared with another copy, unresolved V genes account for less than half of the shortfall, and the remainder is unexplained. The sample has approximately 270,000 clones on record, 88% of them singletons. The ten largest clones add up to approximately 1.3% of the sample. The material sequenced was peripheral blood. The source is a man at least 80 years old with acute or convalescent COVID-19.

This chain connects TRBV24-1 to TRBJ2-3, with 7 bases lining up with TRBD2. CDR3 size: 16 residues. Germline trimming cut 1 base from V and 6 bases from J; bases unmatched to any gene: 9. CDR1 and CDR2 from the germline V gene are KGHDR and SFDVKD. In DNA form, the CDR3 reads TGTGCCACCAGTGATTTTGGGGCAGACGGGAGGGATACGCAGTATTTT. This gives the protein CATSDFGADGRDTQYF.

This clone was recorded once. The chain combines TRBV5-1 with TRBJ1-6; tentatively, D is TRBD1 (5 bases). V was pared by 4 bases and J by 7 bases, with 15 bases between. Germline V gene sequence: CDR1 SGHRS, CDR2 YFSETQ. This CDR3 spans 15 amino acids. CDR3 sequence reads: CASSPDIPSNSPLHF. The CDR3 DNA is TGCGCCAGCAGCCCGGACATCCCTTCCAATTCACCCCTCCACTTT.

The gene calls are TRBV6-4 and TRBJ1-1; 8 positions agree with TRBD1. V shed 4 bases and J 6 bases; nucleotides not matched to a gene: 7. The CDR3 totals 14 residues. Germline-derived CDR1 and CDR2 are MRHNA and SNTAGT. The CDR3 is CASSVDRGGSEAFF. The CDR3 DNA is TGTGCCAGCAGTGTCGACAGGGGTGGTTCTGAAGCTTTCTTT.

The chain employs TRBV9 and TRBJ2-2, with 7 bases identical to TRBD1. Germline CDR1 reads SGDLS; CDR2 reads YYNGEE. The V gene end was trimmed by 0 bases and the J gene end by 6 bases; junction bases not matched to a gene: 5. CDR3 length: 15 residues. The CDR3 here is CASSVGDRLSGELFF. CDR3 coding DNA: TGTGCCAGCAGCGTAGGGGACAGACTCTCCGGGGAGCTGTTTTTT.

V usage is TRBV2 and J usage is TRBJ2-3; 11 nucleotides match TRBD2. Germline V gene sequence: CDR1 SNHLY, CDR2 FYNNEI. With 6 bases clipped from V and 5 bases from J, the junction kept 7 bases outside the gene matches. This CDR3 contains 15 residues. The CDR3 DNA follows: TGTGCCAGCAGCTTGACTAGCGGGGTGGGAGATACGCAGTATTTT. Translation gives CASSLTSGVGDTQYF.

The rearrangement joins TRBV4-1 to TRBJ2-5, with 14 bases that match TRBD2. V gave up 3 bases and J gave up 5 bases; unmatched junction bases: 11. Germline V gene data show CDR1 as MGHRA and CDR2 as YSYEKL. CDR3 length: 18 amino acids. The CDR3 nucleotides read TGCGCCAGCAGCCAGGGCCCGGGACTAGCGGGAGCTGGGGAGACCCAGTACTTC. This gives the protein CASSQGPGLAGAGETQYF.

The genes are TRBV7-2 and TRBJ2-7; 10 bases fit TRBD2. There are 19 residues in the CDR3. Per the germline V gene, CDR1 is SGHTA and CDR2 is FQGNSA. Trimming at V came to 2 bases and at J to 0 bases, leaving 13 bases not matched to a gene. The CDR3 DNA is TGTGCCAGCAGCTTATATCAGGTATCACTAGCGGGACTCTCCTACGAGCAGTACTTC. It yields the protein CASSLYQVSLAGLSYEQYF.

V and J are TRBV20-1 and TRBJ2-5; D unclear. The V and J ends lost 5 bases and 2 bases respectively, with 3 bases between them. This CDR3 is 10 amino acids long. CDR1 DFQATT and CDR2 SNEGSKA come from the germline V gene (reference sequence). The CDR3 is CSALQETQYF. The CDR3 DNA is TGCAGTGCTTTACAAGAGACCCAGTACTTC.

This chain joins TRBV19 and TRBJ2-2, with TRBD2 matching over 8 bases. V lost 2 bases, J lost 0 bases, and 8 bases stayed unmatched. This CDR3 region has 18 residues. CDR1 and CDR2 (germline): LNHDA, SQIVND (reference sequence). The CDR3 region has the DNA TGTGCCAGTAGTATAACCTCCGGGGGACTAGCGAACACCGGGGAGCTGTTTTTT. Protein sequence: CASSITSGGLANTGELFF.